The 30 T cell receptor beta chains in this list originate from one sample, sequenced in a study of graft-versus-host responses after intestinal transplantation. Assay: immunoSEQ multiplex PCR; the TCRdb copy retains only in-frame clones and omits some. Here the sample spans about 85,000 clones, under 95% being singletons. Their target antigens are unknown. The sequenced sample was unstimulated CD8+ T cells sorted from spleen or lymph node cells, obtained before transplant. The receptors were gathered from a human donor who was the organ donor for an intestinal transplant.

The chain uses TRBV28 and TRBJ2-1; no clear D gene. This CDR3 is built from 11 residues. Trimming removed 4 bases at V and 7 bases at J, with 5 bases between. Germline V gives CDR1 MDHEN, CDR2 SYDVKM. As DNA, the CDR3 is TGTGCCAGCAGTTCCGAAAATGAGCAGTTCTTC. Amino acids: CASSSENEQFF.

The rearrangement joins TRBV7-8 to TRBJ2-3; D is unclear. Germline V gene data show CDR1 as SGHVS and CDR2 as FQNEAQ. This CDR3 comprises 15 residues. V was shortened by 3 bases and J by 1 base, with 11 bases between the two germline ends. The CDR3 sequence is CASSFLLRGTDTQYF. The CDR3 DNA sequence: TGTGCCAGCAGCTTCCTTCTACGGGGCACAGATACGCAGTATTTT. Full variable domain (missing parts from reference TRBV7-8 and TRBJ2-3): GAGVSQSPRYKVAKRGQDVALRCDPISGHVSLFWYQQALGQGPEFLTYFQNEAQLDKSGLPSDRFFAERPEGSVSTLKIQRTQQEDSAVYLCASSFLLRGTDTQYFGPGTRLTVL.

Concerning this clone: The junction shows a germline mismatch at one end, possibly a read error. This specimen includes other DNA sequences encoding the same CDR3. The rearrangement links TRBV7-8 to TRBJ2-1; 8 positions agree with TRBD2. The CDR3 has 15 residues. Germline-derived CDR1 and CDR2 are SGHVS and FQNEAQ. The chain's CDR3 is CASSSSGSPYNEQFF. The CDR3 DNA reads TGTGCCAGCAGTTCCAGCGGGAGCCCCTACAATGAGCAATTCTTC.

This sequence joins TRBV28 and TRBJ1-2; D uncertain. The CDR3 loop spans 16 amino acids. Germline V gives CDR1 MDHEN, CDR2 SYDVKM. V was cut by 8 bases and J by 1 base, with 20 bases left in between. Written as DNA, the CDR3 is TGTGCCAGCTCTCCCGACCCGGGGAGTGATAACTATGGCTACACCTTC. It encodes CASSPDPGSDNYGYTF.

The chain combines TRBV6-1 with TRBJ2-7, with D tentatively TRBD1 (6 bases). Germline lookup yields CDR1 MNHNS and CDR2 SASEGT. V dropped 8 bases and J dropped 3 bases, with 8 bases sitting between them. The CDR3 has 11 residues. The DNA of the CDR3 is TGTGCCAGCGGACAGTACTACGAGCAGTACTTC. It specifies CASGQYYEQYF.

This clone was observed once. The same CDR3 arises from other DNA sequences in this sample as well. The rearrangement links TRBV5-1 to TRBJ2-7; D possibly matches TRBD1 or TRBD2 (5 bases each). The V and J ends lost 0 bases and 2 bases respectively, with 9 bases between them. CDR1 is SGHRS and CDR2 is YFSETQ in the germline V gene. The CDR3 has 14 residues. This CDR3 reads CASSLGQGAYEQYF. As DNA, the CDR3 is TGCGCCAGCAGCTTGGGGCAGGGAGCCTACGAGCAGTACTTC.

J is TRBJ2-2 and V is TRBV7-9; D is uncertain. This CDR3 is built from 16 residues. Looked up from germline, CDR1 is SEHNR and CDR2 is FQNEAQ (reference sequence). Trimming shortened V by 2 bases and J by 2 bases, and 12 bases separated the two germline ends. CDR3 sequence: CASSLFSRTNTGELFF. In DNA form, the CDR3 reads TGTGCCAGCAGCTTATTTTCCAGAACAAACACCGGGGAGCTGTTTTTT.

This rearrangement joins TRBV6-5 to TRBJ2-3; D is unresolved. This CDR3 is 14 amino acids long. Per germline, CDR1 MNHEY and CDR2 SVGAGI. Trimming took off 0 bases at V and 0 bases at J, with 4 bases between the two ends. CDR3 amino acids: CASSYSGSTDTQYF. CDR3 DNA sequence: TGTGCCAGCAGTTACTCAGGGAGCACAGATACGCAGTATTTT.

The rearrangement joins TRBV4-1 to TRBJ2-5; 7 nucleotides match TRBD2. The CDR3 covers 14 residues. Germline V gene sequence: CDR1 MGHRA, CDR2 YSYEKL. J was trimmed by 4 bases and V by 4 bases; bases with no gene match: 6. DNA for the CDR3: TGCGCCAGCAGCCGCTCCACGGGGGGAGAGACCCAGTACTTC. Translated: CASSRSTGGETQYF.

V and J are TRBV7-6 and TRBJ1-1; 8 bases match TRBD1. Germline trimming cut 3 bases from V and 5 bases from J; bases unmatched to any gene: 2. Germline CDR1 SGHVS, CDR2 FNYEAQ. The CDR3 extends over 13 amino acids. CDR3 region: CASSFRQGTEAFF. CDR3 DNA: TGTGCCAGCAGCTTTAGACAGGGGACTGAAGCTTTCTTT.

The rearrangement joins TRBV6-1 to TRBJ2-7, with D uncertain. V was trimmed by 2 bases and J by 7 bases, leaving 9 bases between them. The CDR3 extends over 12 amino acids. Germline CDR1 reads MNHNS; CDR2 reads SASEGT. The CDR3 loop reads CASSEPPWEQYF. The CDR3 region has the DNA TGTGCCAGCAGTGAACCCCCCTGGGAGCAGTACTTC.

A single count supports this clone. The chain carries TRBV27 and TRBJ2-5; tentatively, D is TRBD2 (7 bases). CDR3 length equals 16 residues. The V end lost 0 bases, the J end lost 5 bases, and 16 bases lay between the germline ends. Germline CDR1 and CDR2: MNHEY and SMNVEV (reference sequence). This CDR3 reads CASSLSSRGARETQYF. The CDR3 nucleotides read TGTGCCAGCAGTTTATCCTCCCGGGGGGCTCGGGAGACCCAGTACTTC.

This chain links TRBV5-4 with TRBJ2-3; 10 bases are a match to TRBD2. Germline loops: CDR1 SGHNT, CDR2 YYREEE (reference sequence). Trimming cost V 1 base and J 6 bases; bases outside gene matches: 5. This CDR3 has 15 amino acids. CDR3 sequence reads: CASSLRLAGADTQYF. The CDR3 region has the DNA TGTGCCAGCAGCTTGCGTCTAGCGGGAGCCGATACGCAGTATTTT.

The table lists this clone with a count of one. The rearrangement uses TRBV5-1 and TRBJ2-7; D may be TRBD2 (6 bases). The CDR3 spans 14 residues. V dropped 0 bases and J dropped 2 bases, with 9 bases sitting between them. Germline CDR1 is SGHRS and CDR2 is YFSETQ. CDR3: CASSLGGVTYEQYF. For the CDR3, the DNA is TGCGCCAGCAGCTTGGGCGGGGTTACCTACGAGCAGTACTTC.

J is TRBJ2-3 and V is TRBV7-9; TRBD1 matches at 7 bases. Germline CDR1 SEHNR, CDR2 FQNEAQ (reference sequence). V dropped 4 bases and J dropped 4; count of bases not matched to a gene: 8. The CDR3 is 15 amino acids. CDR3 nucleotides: TGTGCCAGCAGCTCGGAATTTACAGGGGCAGATACGCAGTATTTT. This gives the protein CASSSEFTGADTQYF.

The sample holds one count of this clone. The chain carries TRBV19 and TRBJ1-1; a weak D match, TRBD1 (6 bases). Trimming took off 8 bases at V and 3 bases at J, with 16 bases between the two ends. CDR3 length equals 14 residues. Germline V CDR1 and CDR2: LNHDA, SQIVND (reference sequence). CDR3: CASGLGGPYTEAFF. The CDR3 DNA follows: TGTGCCAGTGGCCTGGGGGGGCCGTACACTGAAGCTTTCTTT.

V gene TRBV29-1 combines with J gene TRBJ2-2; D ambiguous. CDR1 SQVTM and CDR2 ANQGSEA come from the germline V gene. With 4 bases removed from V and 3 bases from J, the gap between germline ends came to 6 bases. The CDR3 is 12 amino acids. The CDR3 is CSVVSDTGELFF. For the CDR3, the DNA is TGCAGCGTTGTCTCGGACACCGGGGAGCTGTTTTTT.

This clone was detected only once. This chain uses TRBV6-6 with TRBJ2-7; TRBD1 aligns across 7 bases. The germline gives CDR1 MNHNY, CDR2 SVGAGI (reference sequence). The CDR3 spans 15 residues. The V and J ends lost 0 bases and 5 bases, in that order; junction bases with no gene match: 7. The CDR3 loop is CASSYSVDRVDEQYF. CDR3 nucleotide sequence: TGTGCCAGCAGTTACTCGGTCGACAGGGTGGACGAGCAGTACTTC.

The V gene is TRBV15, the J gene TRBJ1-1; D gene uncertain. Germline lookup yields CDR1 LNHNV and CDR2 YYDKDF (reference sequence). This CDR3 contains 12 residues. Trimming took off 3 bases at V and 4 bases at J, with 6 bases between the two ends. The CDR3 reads CATSSVGTEAFF. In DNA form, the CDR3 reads TGTGCCACCAGCAGTGTCGGCACTGAAGCTTTCTTT.

The CDR3 DNA is TGTGCCAGCAGTTTCCTAGACAGGGTCAATGAGCAGTTCTTC. Its translation is CASSFLDRVNEQFF. V is TRBV27 and J is TRBJ2-1, with TRBD1 matching over 7 bases. The CDR3 spans 14 residues. The germline V gene encodes CDR1 MNHEY and CDR2 SMNVEV (reference sequence). After removal of 3 bases from V and 6 bases from J, the junction contained 5 bases not matched to a gene.

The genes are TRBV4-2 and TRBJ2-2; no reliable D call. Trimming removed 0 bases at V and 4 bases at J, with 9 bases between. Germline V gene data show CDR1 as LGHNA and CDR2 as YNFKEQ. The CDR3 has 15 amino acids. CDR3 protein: CASSQEMVSTGELFF. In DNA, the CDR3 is TGTGCCAGCAGCCAAGAAATGGTGAGCACCGGGGAGCTGTTTTTT.

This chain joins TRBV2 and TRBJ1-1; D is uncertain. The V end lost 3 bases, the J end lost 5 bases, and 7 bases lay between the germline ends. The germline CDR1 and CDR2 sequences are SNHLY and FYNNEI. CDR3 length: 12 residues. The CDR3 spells CASSDVGTEAFF. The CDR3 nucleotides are TGTGCCAGCAGTGATGTGGGAACTGAAGCTTTCTTT.

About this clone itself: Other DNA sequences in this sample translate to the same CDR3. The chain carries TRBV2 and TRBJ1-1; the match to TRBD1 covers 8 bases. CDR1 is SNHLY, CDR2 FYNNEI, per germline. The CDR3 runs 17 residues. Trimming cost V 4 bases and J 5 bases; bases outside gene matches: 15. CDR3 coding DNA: TGTGCCAGCAGTGGACAGGGGAAAACCGGGGAAGGGACTGAAGCTTTCTTT. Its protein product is CASSGQGKTGEGTEAFF.

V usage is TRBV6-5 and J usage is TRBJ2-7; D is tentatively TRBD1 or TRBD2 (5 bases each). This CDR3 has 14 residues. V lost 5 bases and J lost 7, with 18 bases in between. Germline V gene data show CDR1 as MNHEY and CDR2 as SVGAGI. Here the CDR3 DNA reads TGTGCCAGCAGTGATCCAGGGTTTCCGGGGGAGCAGTACTTC. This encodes CASSDPGFPGEQYF.

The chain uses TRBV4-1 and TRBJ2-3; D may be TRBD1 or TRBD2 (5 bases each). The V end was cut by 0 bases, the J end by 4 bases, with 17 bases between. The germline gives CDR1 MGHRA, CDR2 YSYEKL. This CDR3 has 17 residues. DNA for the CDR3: TGCGCCAGCAGCCAAGAAGGTTTGGGGGAATGGGCAGATACGCAGTATTTT. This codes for CASSQEGLGEWADTQYF.

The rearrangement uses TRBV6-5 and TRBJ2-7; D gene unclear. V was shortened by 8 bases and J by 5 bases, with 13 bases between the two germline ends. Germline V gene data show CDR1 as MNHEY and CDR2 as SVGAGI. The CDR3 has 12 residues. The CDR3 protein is CASGGVLHEQYF. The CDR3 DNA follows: TGTGCCAGCGGTGGGGTCTTGCACGAGCAGTACTTC.

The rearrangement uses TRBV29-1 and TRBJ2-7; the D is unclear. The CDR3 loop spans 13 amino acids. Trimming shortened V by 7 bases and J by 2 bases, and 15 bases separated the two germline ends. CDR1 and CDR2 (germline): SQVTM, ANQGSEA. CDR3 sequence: CSAGNLGAYEQYF. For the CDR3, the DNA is TGCAGCGCTGGGAATTTGGGTGCCTACGAGCAGTACTTC.

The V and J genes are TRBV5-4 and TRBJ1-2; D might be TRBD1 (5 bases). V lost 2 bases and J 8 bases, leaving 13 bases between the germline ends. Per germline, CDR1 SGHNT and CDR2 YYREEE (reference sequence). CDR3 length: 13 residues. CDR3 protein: CASSFGTGFGYTF. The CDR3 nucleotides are TGTGCCAGCAGCTTTGGGACCGGCTTCGGCTACACCTTC.

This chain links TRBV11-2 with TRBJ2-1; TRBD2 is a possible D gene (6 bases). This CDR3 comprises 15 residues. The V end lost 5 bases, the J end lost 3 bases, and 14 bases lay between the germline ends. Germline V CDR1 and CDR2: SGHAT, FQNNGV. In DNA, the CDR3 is TGTGCCAGCAGCCGGGAGTGGGAGATCTACAATGAGCAGTTCTTC. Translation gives CASSREWEIYNEQFF.

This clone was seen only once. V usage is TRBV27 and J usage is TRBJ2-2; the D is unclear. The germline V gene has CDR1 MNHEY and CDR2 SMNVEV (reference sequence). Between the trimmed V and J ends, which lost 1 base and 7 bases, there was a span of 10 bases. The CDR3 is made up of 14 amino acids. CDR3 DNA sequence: TGTGCCAGCAGTTTATGGGGATCTGGCGGGGAGCTGTTTTTT. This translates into CASSLWGSGGELFF.